This TCR beta chain was sequenced during a study of blood T cell repertoires in COVID-19. For the study at large: COVID-19 samples, acute and convalescent, were from the United States, Italy and Spain.

TCRdb keeps only in-frame clones here, not all; method: immunoSEQ multiplex PCR. The table records about 230,000 clones, over 65% of them present only once. Material: peripheral blood. The receptor comes from a woman aged 65 to 85 with active or convalescent COVID-19.

CDR3 DNA: TGTGCCAGCAGCTTAGAGGGTTGGGCAGGCGGGCAAGAGACCCAGTACTTC. It codes for CASSLEGWAGGQETQYF. The chain is built from TRBV7-2 and TRBJ2-5, with D possibly matching TRBD2 (5 bases). Germline V gene data show CDR1 as SGHTA and CDR2 as FQGNSA. This CDR3 is built from 17 residues. V dropped 1 base and J dropped 2 bases, with 17 bases sitting between them.